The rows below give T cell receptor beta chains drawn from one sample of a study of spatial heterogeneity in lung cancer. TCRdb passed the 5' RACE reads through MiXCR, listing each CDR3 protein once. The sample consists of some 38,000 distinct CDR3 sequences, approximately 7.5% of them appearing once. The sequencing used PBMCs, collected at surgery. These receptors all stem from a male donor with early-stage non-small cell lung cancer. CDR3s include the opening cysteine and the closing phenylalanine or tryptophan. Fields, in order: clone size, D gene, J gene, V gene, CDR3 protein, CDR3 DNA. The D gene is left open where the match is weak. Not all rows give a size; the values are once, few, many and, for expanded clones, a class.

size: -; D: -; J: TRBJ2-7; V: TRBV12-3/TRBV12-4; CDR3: CASSRQNGALNEQYF; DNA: TGTGCCAGCAGCCGCCAAAACGGGGCACTGAACGAGCAGTACTTC
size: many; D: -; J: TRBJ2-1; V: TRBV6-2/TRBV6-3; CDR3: CASSSLRGWNDEQFF; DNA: TGTGCCAGCAGTTCGTTGAGGGGTTGGAACGATGAGCAGTTCTTC
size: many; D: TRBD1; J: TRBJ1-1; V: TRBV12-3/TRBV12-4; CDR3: CASSPIQGPAFF; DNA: TGTGCCAGCAGTCCCATACAGGGGCCCGCTTTCTTT
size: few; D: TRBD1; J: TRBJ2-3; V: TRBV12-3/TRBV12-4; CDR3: CASSGQGAGKDTQYF; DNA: TGTGCCAGCAGCGGACAGGGGGCGGGAAAAGATACGCAGTATTTT
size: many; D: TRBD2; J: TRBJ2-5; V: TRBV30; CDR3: CAWMTSGVYQETQYF; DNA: TGTGCCTGGATGACTAGCGGGGTGTACCAAGAGACCCAGTACTTC
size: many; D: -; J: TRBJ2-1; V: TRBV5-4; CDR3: CASSLGQGYNEQFF; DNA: TGTGCCAGCAGCTTGGGCCAGGGGTACAATGAGCAGTTCTTC
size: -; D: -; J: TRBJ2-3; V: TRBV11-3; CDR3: CASSLDLEPNTQYF; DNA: TGTGCCAGCAGCTTAGATCTAGAGCCAAATACGCAGTATTTT
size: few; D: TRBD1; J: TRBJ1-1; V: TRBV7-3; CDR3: CASSSGQWDPEAFF; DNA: TGTGCCAGCAGCTCGGGACAGTGGGACCCTGAAGCTTTCTTT
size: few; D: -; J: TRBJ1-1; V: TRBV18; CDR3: CASSPQENTEAFF; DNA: TGTGCCAGCTCACCCCAAGAAAACACTGAAGCTTTCTTT
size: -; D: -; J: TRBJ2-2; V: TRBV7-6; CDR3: CASRSRATNTGELFF; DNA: TGTGCCAGCAGAAGCAGGGCAACGAACACCGGGGAGCTGTTTTTT
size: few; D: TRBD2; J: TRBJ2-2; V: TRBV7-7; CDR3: CASSSGLANTGELFF; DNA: TGTGCTAGCAGTTCAGGACTAGCGAACACCGGGGAGCTGTTTTTT
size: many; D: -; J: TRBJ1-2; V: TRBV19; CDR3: CASSINGGRVYNGYTF; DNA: TGTGCCAGTAGTATCAATGGTGGCAGGGTCTATAATGGCTACACCTTC
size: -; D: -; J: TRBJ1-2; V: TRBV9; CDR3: CASSVGQNSNYGYTF; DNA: TGTGCCAGCAGCGTAGGACAGAACTCTAACTATGGCTACACCTTC